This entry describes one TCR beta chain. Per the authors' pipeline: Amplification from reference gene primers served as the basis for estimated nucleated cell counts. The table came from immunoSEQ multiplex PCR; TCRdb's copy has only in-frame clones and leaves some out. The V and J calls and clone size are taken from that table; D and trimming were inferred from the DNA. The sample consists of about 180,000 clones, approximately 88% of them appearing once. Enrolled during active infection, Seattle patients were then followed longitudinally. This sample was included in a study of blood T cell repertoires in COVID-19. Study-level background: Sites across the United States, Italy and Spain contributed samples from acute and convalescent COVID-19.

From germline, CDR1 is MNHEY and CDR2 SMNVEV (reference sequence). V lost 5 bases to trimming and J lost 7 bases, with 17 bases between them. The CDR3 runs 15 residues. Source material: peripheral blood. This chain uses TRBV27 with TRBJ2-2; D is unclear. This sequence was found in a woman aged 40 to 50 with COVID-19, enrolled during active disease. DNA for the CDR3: TGTGCCAGCAGTCCCAACCCCCCCCCGGTCGGGGAGCTGTTTTTT. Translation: CASSPNPPPVGELFF.